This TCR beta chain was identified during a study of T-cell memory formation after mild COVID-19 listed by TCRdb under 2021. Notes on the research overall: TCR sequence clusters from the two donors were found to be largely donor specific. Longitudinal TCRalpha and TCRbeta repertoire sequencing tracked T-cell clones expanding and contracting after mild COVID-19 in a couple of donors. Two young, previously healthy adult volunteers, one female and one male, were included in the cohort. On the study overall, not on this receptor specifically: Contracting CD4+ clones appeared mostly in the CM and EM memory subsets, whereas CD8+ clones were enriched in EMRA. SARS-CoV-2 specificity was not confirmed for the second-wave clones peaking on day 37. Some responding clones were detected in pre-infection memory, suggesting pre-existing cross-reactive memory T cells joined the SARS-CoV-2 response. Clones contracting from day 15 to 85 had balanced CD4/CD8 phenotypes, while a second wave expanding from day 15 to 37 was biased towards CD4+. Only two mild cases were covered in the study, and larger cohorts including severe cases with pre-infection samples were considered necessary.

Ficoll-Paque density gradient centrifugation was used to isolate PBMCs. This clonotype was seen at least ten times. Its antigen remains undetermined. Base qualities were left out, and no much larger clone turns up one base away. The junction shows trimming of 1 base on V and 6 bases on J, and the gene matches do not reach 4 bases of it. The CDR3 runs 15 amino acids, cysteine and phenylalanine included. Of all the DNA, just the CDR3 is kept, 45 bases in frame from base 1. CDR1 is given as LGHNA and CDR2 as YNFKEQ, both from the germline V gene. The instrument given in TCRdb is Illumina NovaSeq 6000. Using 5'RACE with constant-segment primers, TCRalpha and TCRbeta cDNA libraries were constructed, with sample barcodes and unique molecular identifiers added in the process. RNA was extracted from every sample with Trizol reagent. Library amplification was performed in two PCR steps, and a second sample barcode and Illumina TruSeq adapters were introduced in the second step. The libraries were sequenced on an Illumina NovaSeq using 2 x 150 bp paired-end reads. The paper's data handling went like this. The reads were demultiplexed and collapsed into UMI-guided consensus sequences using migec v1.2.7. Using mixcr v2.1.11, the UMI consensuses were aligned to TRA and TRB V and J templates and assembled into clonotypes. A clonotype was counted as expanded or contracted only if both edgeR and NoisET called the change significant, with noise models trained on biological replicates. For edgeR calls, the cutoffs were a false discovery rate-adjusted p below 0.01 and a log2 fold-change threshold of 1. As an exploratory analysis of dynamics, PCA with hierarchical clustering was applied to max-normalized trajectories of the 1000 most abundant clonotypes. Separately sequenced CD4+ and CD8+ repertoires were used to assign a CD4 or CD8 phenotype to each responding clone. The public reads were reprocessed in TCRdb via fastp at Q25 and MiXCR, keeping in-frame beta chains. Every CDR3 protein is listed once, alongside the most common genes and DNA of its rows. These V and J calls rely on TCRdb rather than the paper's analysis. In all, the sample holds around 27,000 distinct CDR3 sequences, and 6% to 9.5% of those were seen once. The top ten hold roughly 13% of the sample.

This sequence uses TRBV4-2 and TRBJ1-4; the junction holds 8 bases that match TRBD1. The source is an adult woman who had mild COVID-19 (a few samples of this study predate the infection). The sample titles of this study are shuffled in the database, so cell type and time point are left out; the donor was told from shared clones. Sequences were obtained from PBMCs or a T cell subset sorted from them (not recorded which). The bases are TGTGCCAGCAGCCAAGGACAGGGGCAATATGAAAAACTGTTTTTT. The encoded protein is CASSQGQGQYEKLFF.